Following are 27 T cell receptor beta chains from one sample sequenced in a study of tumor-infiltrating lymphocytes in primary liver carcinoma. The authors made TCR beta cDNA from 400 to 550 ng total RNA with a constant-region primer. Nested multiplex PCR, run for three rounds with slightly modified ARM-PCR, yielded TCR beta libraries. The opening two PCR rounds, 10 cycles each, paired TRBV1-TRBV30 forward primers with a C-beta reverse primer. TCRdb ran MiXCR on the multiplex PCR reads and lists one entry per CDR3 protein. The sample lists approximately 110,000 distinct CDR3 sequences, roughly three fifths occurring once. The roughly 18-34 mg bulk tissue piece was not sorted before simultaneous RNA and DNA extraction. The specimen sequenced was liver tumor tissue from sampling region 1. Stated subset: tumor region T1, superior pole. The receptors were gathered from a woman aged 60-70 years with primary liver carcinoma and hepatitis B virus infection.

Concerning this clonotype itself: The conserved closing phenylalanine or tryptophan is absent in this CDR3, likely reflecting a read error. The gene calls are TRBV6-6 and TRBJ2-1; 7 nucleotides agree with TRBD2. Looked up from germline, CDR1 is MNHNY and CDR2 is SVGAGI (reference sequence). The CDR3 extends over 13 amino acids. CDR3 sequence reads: CGRTHEGRGEQFS. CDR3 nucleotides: TGTGGCAGAACCCACGAGGGGAGGGGTGAGCAGTTCTCC.

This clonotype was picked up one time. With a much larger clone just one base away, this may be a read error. The CDR3 DNA is TGTGCCTGCAATGTTGCAGCAAGGAGCTCTGGAAACACCATATATTTT. Translated: CACNVAARSSGNTIYF. This sequence joins TRBV12-3 or TRBV12-4 and TRBJ1-3; no definite D call. Trimming shortened V by 11 bases and J by 0 bases, and 20 bases separated the two germline ends. This CDR3 spans 16 amino acids.

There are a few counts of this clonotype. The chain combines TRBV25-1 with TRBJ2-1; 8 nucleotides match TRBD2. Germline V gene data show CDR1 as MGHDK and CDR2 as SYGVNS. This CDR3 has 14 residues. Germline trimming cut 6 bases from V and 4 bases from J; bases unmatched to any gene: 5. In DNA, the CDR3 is TGTGCCAGCAGAGGGACTAGTCGGTACAATGAGCAGTTCTTC. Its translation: CASRGTSRYNEQFF.

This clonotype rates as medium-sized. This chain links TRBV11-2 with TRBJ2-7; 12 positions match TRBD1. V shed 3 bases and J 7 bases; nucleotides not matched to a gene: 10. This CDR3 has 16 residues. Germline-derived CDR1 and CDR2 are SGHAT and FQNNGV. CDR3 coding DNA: TGTGCCAGCAGCTTTGGGACAGGGGGCGGATTCGAAGAGCAGTACTTC. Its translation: CASSFGTGGGFEEQYF.

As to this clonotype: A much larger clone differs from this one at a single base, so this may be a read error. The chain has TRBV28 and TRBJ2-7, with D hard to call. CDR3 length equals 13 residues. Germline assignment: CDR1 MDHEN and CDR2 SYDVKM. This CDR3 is CVSHRPGTYEQYF. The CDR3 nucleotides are TGTGTCAGCCACCGACCGGGCACCTACGAGCAGTACTTC.

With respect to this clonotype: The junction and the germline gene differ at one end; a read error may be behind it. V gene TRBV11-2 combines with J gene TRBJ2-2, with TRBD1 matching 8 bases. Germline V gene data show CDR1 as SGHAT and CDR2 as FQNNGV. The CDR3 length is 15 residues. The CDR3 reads CVSSLVRGLAGELLF. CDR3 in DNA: TGTGTCAGCAGCTTAGTCAGGGGGCTCGCCGGGGAGCTGCTCTTT.

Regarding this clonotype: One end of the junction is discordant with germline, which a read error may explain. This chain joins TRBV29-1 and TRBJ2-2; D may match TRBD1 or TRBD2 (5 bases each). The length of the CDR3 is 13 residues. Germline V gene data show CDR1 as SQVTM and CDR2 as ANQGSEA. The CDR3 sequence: CSVFKGETGELLF. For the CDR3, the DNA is TGCAGCGTCTTCAAAGGGGAAACCGGGGAGCTGCTTTTT.

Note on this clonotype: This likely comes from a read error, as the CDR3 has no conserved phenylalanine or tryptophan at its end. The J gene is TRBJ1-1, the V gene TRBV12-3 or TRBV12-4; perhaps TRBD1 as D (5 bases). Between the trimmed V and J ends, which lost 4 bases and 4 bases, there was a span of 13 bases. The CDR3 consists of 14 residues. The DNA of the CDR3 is TGTGCCAGCAGTTGGGAGGGGAGAATCACTGAAGCTTTCTCT. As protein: CASSWEGRITEAFS.

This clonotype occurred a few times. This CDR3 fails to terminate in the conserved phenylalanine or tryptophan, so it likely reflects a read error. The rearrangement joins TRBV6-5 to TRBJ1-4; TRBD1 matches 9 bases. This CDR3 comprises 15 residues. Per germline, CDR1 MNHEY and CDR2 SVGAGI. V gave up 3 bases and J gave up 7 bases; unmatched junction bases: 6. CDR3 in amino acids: CASSYTGGSGEKLFL. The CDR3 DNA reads TGTGCCAGCAGTTATACAGGGGGCTCGGGTGAAAAACTGTTTCTT.

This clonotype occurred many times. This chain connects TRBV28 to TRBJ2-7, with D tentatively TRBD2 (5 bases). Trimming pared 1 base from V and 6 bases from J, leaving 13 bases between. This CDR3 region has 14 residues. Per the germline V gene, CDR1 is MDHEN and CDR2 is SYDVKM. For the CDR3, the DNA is TGTGCCAGCAGTTTATACCGGGGAACGGCCGAGCAGTACTTC. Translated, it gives CASSLYRGTAEQYF.

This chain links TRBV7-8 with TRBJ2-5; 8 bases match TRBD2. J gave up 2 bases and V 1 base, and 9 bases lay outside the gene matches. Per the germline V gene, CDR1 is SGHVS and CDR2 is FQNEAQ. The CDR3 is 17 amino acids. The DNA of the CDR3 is TGTGCCAGCAGCTTAGGGCGGACTAGCAGGTATCAAGAGACCCAGTACTTC. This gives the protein CASSLGRTSRYQETQYF.

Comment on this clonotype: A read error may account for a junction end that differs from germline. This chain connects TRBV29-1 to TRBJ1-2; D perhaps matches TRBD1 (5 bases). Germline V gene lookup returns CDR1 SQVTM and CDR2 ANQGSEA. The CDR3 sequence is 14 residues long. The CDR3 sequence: CNVVRGTGARRYTF. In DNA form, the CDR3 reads TGCAACGTTGTCCGGGGGACGGGCGCTCGCCGCTACACCTTC.

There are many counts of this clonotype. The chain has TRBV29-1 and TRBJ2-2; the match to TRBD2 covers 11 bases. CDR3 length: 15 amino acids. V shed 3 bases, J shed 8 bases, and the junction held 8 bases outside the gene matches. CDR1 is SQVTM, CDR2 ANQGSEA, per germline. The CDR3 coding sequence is TGCAGCGTTGAGGCTAGCGGGAGGCCCGGAGGGGAGCTGTTTTTT. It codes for CSVEASGRPGGELFF.

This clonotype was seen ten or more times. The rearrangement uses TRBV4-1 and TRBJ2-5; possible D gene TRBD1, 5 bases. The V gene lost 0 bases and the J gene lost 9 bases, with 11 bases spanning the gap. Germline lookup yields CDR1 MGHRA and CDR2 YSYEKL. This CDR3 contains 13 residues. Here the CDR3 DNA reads TGCGCCAGCAGCCAAGATGTACAGGCGGCCCAGTACTTC. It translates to CASSQDVQAAQYF.

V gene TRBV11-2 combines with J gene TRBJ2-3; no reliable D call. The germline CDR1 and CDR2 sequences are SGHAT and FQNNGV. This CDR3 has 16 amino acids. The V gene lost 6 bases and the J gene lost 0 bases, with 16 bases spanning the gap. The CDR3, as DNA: TGTGCCAGCAGTCCAGAACTTGTTTCTAGCACAGATACGCAGTATTTT. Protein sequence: CASSPELVSSTDTQYF.

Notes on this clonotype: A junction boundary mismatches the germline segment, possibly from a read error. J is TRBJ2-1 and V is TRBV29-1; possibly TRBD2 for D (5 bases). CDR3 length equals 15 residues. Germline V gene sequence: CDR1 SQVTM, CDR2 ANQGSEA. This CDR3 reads CSVERIVGEDNEQFF. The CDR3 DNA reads TGCAGCGTTGAACGGATAGTGGGAGAGGATAATGAGCAATTCTTC.

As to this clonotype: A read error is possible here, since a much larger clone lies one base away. CDR3 amino acids: CASSLGGGGINEKLFF. DNA for the CDR3: TGTGCCAGCAGCTTGGGGGGAGGAGGCATTAATGAAAAACTGTTTTTT. The rearrangement uses TRBV5-4 and TRBJ1-4, with D unresolved. Germline V gene data show CDR1 as SGHNT and CDR2 as YYREEE (reference sequence). The CDR3 loop spans 16 amino acids. V lost 0 bases to trimming and J lost 4 bases, with 13 bases between them.

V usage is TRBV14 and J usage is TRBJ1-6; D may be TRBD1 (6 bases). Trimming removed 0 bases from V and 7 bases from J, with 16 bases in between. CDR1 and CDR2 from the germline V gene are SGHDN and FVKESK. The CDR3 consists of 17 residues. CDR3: CASSQDPSGGRNSPLHF. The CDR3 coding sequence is TGTGCCAGCAGCCAAGATCCTAGCGGGGGCCGAAATTCACCCCTCCACTTT.

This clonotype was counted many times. CDR3 nucleotide sequence: TGTGCCAGCAGTTACGGGGGCAGCAACACCGGGGAGCTGTTTTTT. The encoded protein is CASSYGGSNTGELFF. This sequence joins TRBV6-6 and TRBJ2-2; D perhaps matches TRBD1 (6 bases). Per germline, CDR1 MNHNY and CDR2 SVGAGI (reference sequence). The CDR3 contains 15 residues. Trimming stripped 2 bases from V and 2 bases from J, with 9 bases between.

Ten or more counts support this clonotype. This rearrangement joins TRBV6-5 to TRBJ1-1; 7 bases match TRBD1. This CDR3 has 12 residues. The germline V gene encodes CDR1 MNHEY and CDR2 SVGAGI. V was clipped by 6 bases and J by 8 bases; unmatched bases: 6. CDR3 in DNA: TGTGCCAGCAGCCCCGGGACAGTGGAAGCTTTCTTT. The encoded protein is CASSPGTVEAFF.

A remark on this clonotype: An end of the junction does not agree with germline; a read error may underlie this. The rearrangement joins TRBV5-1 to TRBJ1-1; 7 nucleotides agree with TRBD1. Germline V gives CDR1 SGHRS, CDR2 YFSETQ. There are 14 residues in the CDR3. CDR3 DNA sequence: TGCGCCAGCAGCTTAGGGACAGTGAACACTGAAGCTTTATTT. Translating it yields CASSLGTVNTEALF.

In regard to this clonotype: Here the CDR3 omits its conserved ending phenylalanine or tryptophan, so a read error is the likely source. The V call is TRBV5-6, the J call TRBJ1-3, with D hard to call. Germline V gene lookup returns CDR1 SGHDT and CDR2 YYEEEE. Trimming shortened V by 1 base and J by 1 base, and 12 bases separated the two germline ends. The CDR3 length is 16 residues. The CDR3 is CASSLFGLRSGNTIYL. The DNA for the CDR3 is TGTGCCAGCAGCTTGTTTGGGTTAAGGTCTGGAAACACCATATATTTA.

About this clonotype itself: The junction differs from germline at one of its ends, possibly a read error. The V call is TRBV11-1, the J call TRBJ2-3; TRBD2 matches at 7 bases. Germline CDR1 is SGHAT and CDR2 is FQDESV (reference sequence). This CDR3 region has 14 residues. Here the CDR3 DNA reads TGTGTCAGCGGCTTAAGGCAACGTGCGGGAGAGTCTTACTTT. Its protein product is CVSGLRQRAGESYF. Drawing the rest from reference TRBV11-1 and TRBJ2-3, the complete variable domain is EAEVAQSPRYKITEKSQAVAFWCDPISGHATLYWYRQILGQGPELLVQFQDESVVDDSQLPKDRFSAERLKGVDSTLKIQPAELGDSAMYLCVSGLRQRAGESYFGPGTRLTVL.

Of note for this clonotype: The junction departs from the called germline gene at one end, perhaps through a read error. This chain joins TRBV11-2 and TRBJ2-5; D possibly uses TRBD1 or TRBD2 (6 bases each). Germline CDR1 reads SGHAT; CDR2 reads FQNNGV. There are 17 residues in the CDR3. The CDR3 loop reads CVSSSEGGVWGATTQYF. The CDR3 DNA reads TGTGTCAGCAGCTCTGAAGGGGGTGTCTGGGGGGCAACAACCCAGTACTTC.

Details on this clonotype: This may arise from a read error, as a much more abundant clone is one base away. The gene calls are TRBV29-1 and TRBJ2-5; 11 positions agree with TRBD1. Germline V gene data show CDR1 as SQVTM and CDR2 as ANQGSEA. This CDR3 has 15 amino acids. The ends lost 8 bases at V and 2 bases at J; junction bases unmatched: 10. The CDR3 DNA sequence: TGCAGCATTGCTATCGGGACAGGGGGTCAAGAGACCCAGTACTTC. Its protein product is CSIAIGTGGQETQYF.

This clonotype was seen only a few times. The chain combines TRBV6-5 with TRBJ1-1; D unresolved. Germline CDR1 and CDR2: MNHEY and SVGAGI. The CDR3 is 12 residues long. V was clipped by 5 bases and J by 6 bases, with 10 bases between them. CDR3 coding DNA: TGTGCCAGCAGTAAGGGTGAGGCTGAAGCTTTCTTT. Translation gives CASSKGEAEAFF.

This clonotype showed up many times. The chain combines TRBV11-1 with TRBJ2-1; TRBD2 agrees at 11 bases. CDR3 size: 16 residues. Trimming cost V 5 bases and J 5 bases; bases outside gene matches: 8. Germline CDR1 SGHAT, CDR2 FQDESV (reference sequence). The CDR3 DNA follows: TGTGCCAGCAGCATTAGCGGGAGGGCCTGGCACAATGAGCAGTTCTTC. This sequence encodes CASSISGRAWHNEQFF.